This T cell receptor (beta chain) was found in a study of CD8+ T cells in alopecia areata. Study overall: Administration of oral tofacitinib to treated patients was at 5 to 10 mg twice daily. General study points: Compared with normal scalp, lesional scalp had higher clonality and more expanded CD8+ clones.

RNA extraction was followed by reverse transcription into cDNA, which acted as the sequencing template. Method: immunoSEQ multiplex PCR; TCRdb's copy keeps in-frame clones and lacks some. The table lists 100,000 to 150,000 clones, around two fifths of them singletons, with roughly 3.3% in the top ten. PBMCs, the starting material, were the source of sorted CD4+ and CD8+ T cells. This CDR3 has 11 residues. Per the germline V gene, CDR1 is MDHEN and CDR2 is SYDVKM. Trimming cost V 7 bases and J 7 bases, with 10 bases left between them. A few counts support this clone. Its antigen is not known. This clonotype was obtained from a human donor with alopecia areata. The sample consisted of CD4+ T cells sorted from blood. The chain carries TRBV28 and TRBJ1-2; D remains unclear. The CDR3, as DNA: TGTGCCAGCACCGAAAGCCGTGGCTACACCTTC. Translated: CASTESRGYTF.